This T cell receptor (beta chain) was sequenced in a study of blood T cell repertoires in COVID-19 (dated by TCRdb to 2020 to 2022). General notes on the study: The collaborator samples originated in the United States, Italy and Spain and spanned the acute and convalescent phases of COVID-19. The material from the prospective study consisted of cDNA or gDNA derived from T cells, B-cell-depleted T cells, or PBMCs. The dataset comprised deeply sampled blood TCRbeta repertoires from subjects exposed to, actively infected with, or recovered from COVID-19. A freely available public database, intended as a resource for researchers studying the immune response to SARS-CoV-2, is where the repertoires were released. Samples came from the ongoing ImmuneRACE study (first 160 participants) plus 1,254 subjects from 6 global collaborators. A de-identified subject ID, COVID-19 status, age in years and sex were almost always included in the sample metadata. HLA class I and class II types, where available, came from metadata supplied by the sample provider rather than from assay-based typing. Points the paper makes about the study in general: How much clinical and demographic metadata was included differed by source and by participant, and the metadata was provided uncurated.

Participants in the prospective study were aged roughly 18 to 100 years, lived in some 24 United States geographic areas, and enrolled through a virtual design. Cohort assignment in the prospective study relied on participant-reported clinical history from a screening survey and a study questionnaire. ImmuneRACE Cohort 3 recovered participants were defined by two consecutive negative NP/OP PCR tests, healthcare professional clearance, or symptom resolution. Each participant in the prospective study had whole blood, serum and a nasopharyngeal or oropharyngeal swab collected by mobile phlebotomists. Prospective study participants could optionally give additional blood draws and questionnaires over an approximately 2-month period. Blood samples from the prospective study were shipped frozen or at room temperature prior to DNA extraction. TCRbeta CDR3 regions were amplified from genomic DNA by means of the immunoSEQ Assay, a bias-controlled multiplex PCR. Turning to the authors' computational methods: Nucleated cell counts per sample were estimated from amplification of reference gene primers within the assay. To quantify the absolute abundance of each unique TCRbeta CDR3 rearrangement, sequence reads were collapsed and filtered. For each sample, productive Simpson clonality was calculated by taking the square root of Simpson's diversity index across productive rearrangements. Here the immuneACCESS table is served through TCRdb, limited to in-frame sequences with V and J called. Missing clones are a known gap in these copies; in checked studies unresolved V genes cover under half, and the rest lacks a known reason. V, J and clone size are taken as reported in that table, and D and trimming were inferred from the DNA itself. The sample table shows 400,000 to 500,000 clones, and approximately 90% are seen once. Less than 2% of the sample is taken by the ten largest.

After removal of 4 bases from V and 3 bases from J, the junction retains 10 bases not matched to a gene. As encoded in the germline V gene (reference sequence), CDR1 is LNHDA while CDR2 is SQIVND. From the cysteine through the phenylalanine, the CDR3 covers 17 amino acids. Only the CDR3 region is kept as DNA, spanning 51 bases read in frame from base 1. With respect to this clone: The antigen it binds to is not known. No base qualities exist here, and no much larger clone lies one base off it.

This sequence was found in a woman aged 35 to 49 who had recovered from COVID-19. The rearranged segments are TRBV19 and TRBJ2-2; TRBD2 aligns with 8 central bases. The sample comprised PBMCs or T cells enriched from blood (not recorded which). The CDR3 reads CASSTPGTRLHTGELFF. The nucleotide sequence reads TGTGCCAGTAGTACCCCAGGGACTAGGCTACACACCGGGGAGCTGTTTTTT.